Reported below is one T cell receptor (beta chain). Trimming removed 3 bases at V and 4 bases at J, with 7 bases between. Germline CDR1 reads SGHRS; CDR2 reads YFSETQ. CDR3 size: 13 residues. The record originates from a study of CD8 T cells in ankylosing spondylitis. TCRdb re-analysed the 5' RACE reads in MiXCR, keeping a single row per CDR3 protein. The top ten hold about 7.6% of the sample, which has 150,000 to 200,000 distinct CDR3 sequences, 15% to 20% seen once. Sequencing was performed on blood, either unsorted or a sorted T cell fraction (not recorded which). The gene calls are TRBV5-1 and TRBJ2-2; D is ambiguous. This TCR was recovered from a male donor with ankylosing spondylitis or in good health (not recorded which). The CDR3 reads CASSSSATGELFF. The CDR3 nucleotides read TGCGCCAGCAGCTCGTCCGCCACCGGGGAGCTGTTTTTT.